A selection of T cell receptor beta chains follows, all from one sample in a study of T cells in Graves' hyperthyroidism and ophthalmopathy. TCRdb used MiXCR to reprocess the multiplex PCR reads, holding one entry per CDR3 protein. The data contain under 650,000 distinct CDR3 sequences, 15% to 20% of them singletons. The specimen was blood. The receptor set was obtained from a woman in her twenties or thirties with Graves' hyperthyroidism. Each CDR3 is given with its conserved first and last residue. D genes are given only for firm matches. A row's size may be missing; if present it is once, few, many or a size class.

cdr3_nt: TGCGCCAGCATCTTGGCGGCAAGCGGGGGGTACGAGCAGTACTTC
cdr3_aa: CASILAASGGYEQYF
d_call: TRBD2
v_call: TRBV5-1
clone_size: .
j_call: TRBJ2-7

cdr3_nt: TGTGCCATCAGGGAGGACGGGAACACTGAAGCTTTCTTT
cdr3_aa: CAIREDGNTEAFF
d_call: .
v_call: TRBV10-3
clone_size: many
j_call: TRBJ1-1

cdr3_nt: TGTGCCAGCAAGGAGACAGGGAGGGGCTCTGGGGCCAACGTCCTGACTTTC
cdr3_aa: CASKETGRGSGANVLTF
d_call: .
v_call: TRBV28
clone_size: many
j_call: TRBJ2-6

cdr3_nt: TGTGCCAGCAGCCCCGGACTAGCGGGACGAGCAGGCACAGATACGCAGTATTTT
cdr3_aa: CASSPGLAGRAGTDTQYF
d_call: TRBD2
v_call: TRBV28
clone_size: .
j_call: TRBJ2-3

cdr3_nt: TGTGCCAGCAGTGGATTGGAGGATCAGCCCCAGCATTTT
cdr3_aa: CASSGLEDQPQHF
d_call: .
v_call: TRBV27
clone_size: many
j_call: TRBJ1-5

cdr3_nt: TGCAGCGTGTGGGACCGTGACGTGAACACTGAAGCTTTCTTT
cdr3_aa: CSVWDRDVNTEAFF
d_call: .
v_call: TRBV29-1
clone_size: few
j_call: TRBJ1-1

cdr3_nt: TGTGCCAGCAGTTCCCGTTTGGCGGGAGAATCCTACAATGAGCAGTTCTTC
cdr3_aa: CASSSRLAGESYNEQFF
d_call: TRBD2
v_call: TRBV28
clone_size: .
j_call: TRBJ2-1

cdr3_nt: TGTGCCAGCGGAGTTCGCCGGTACGAGCAGTACTTC
cdr3_aa: CASGVRRYEQYF
d_call: .
v_call: TRBV2
clone_size: many
j_call: TRBJ2-7

cdr3_nt: TGTGCCAGCAGCTATACAGGGGGGGACTTATATGGCTACACCTTC
cdr3_aa: CASSYTGGDLYGYTF
d_call: TRBD1
v_call: TRBV28
clone_size: many
j_call: TRBJ1-2

cdr3_nt: TGTGCCAGCAGCTTAGTGTCGGGACAGTCTTTATACAATGAGCAGTTCTTC
cdr3_aa: CASSLVSGQSLYNEQFF
d_call: TRBD1
v_call: TRBV7-9
clone_size: many
j_call: TRBJ2-1

cdr3_nt: TGTGCCAGCAGTGAGGGGGGATCCTACTTCAGCTACGAGCAGTACTTC
cdr3_aa: CASSEGGSYFSYEQYF
d_call: .
v_call: TRBV25-1
clone_size: .
j_call: TRBJ2-7

cdr3_nt: TGTGCCAGCAGTTACTCGCAGGGGGCCTTGAACACTGAAGCTTTCTTT
cdr3_aa: CASSYSQGALNTEAFF
d_call: TRBD1
v_call: TRBV6-5
clone_size: .
j_call: TRBJ1-1

cdr3_nt: TGTGCCAGCATGTCCGTCGGACAGTTCTATGGCTACACCTTC
cdr3_aa: CASMSVGQFYGYTF
d_call: .
v_call: TRBV6-1
clone_size: many
j_call: TRBJ1-2

cdr3_nt: TGTGCCAGCAGTTTAAGGGGGGTCGCCACCTACGAGCAGTACTTC
cdr3_aa: CASSLRGVATYEQYF
d_call: .
v_call: TRBV27
clone_size: many
j_call: TRBJ2-7

cdr3_nt: TGTGCCAGCAGTTTACCTCCTCTGGGCAGGGGCCTGGCTGAGCAGTTCTTC
cdr3_aa: CASSLPPLGRGLAEQFF
d_call: .
v_call: TRBV28
clone_size: many
j_call: TRBJ2-1

cdr3_nt: TGTGCCAGCAGTCACAAGGGTAGGGGTGGCACCATATATTTT
cdr3_aa: CASSHKGRGGTIYF
d_call: .
v_call: TRBV12-3/TRBV12-4
clone_size: many
j_call: TRBJ1-3

cdr3_nt: TGTGCCAGCAGTGAATTGACTAGCGGAACAGATACGCAGTATTTT
cdr3_aa: CASSELTSGTDTQYF
d_call: TRBD2
v_call: TRBV6-1
clone_size: many
j_call: TRBJ2-3

cdr3_nt: TGTGCCAGCAGCCGATCCCGAGAGGAGCAGTACTTC
cdr3_aa: CASSRSREEQYF
d_call: .
v_call: TRBV7-9
clone_size: many
j_call: TRBJ2-7

cdr3_nt: TGTGCCAGCAGCTCTGATGCTGGGGCCAACGTCCTGACTTTC
cdr3_aa: CASSSDAGANVLTF
d_call: .
v_call: TRBV6-2/TRBV6-3
clone_size: .
j_call: TRBJ2-6

cdr3_nt: TGCAGTGCAAAATCCGGGACATTTTCGGTGAACACTGAAGCTTTCTTT
cdr3_aa: CSAKSGTFSVNTEAFF
d_call: .
v_call: TRBV20-1
clone_size: .
j_call: TRBJ1-1

cdr3_nt: TGCAGTGCTAGACGGACTAGCGGGAGAATAAGGTTCTCCAATGAGCAGTTCTTC
cdr3_aa: CSARRTSGRIRFSNEQFF
d_call: TRBD2
v_call: TRBV20-1
clone_size: few
j_call: TRBJ2-1

cdr3_nt: TGTGCCAGCAGTACGACACCGGCCCAGCATTTT
cdr3_aa: CASSTTPAQHF
d_call: .
v_call: TRBV28
clone_size: many
j_call: TRBJ1-5

cdr3_nt: TGCAGTGCCCCGCTCCAGGGGCCCACTGAAGCTTTCTTT
cdr3_aa: CSAPLQGPTEAFF
d_call: .
v_call: TRBV20-1
clone_size: many
j_call: TRBJ1-1

cdr3_nt: TGTGCCAGCAGCCAATCGCCTTACGAGCAGTACTTC
cdr3_aa: CASSQSPYEQYF
d_call: .
v_call: TRBV4-2
clone_size: few
j_call: TRBJ2-7

cdr3_nt: TGCGCCAGCAGCGTATCCCGCCGGGAGCTGTTTTTT
cdr3_aa: CASSVSRRELFF
d_call: .
v_call: TRBV4-1
clone_size: .
j_call: TRBJ2-2

cdr3_nt: TGTGCCAGCAGCTTCACAGGCTTAAACACCGGGGAGCTGTTTTTT
cdr3_aa: CASSFTGLNTGELFF
d_call: .
v_call: TRBV11-2
clone_size: few
j_call: TRBJ2-2

cdr3_nt: TGCGCCAGCAGCCAAGATAGAGCGGGCCCCTACGAGCAGTACTTC
cdr3_aa: CASSQDRAGPYEQYF
d_call: .
v_call: TRBV4-1
clone_size: .
j_call: TRBJ2-7

cdr3_nt: TGTGCCAGCAGCGTCCGGGACTCCTCGGGCGAGCAGTACTTC
cdr3_aa: CASSVRDSSGEQYF
d_call: .
v_call: TRBV7-8
clone_size: many
j_call: TRBJ2-7

cdr3_nt: TGCAGTGCCACTAGCGGGAGGGCCGAGCAGTACTTC
cdr3_aa: CSATSGRAEQYF
d_call: TRBD2
v_call: TRBV20-1
clone_size: .
j_call: TRBJ2-7

cdr3_nt: TGCGCCAGCCTGGCTAGCGGGGTAACCTACAATGAGCAGTTCTTC
cdr3_aa: CASLASGVTYNEQFF
d_call: TRBD2
v_call: TRBV10-2
clone_size: few
j_call: TRBJ2-1

cdr3_nt: TGTGCCAGCAGCTTAGAACAGGGGGCGTTGGGCATTCAGTACTTC
cdr3_aa: CASSLEQGALGIQYF
d_call: TRBD1
v_call: TRBV7-2
clone_size: .
j_call: TRBJ2-4

cdr3_nt: TGTGCCAGCAGTTTAGGACAGCTAGAGACCCAGTACTTC
cdr3_aa: CASSLGQLETQYF
d_call: .
v_call: TRBV28
clone_size: many
j_call: TRBJ2-5

cdr3_nt: TGCAGTGCCCAACCAGGTTATAGCAATCAGCCCCAGCATTTT
cdr3_aa: CSAQPGYSNQPQHF
d_call: .
v_call: TRBV20-1
clone_size: few
j_call: TRBJ1-5

cdr3_nt: TGTGCCAGCAGTTCTAGCGCCCATGGGAATGAGCAGTTCTTC
cdr3_aa: CASSSSAHGNEQFF
d_call: .
v_call: TRBV12-3/TRBV12-4
clone_size: many
j_call: TRBJ2-1

cdr3_nt: TGCAGCGCCGTAGGCGGGAGCCTCTACGAGCAGTACTTC
cdr3_aa: CSAVGGSLYEQYF
d_call: TRBD2
v_call: TRBV29-1
clone_size: many
j_call: TRBJ2-7

cdr3_nt: TGTGCCAGCAGGGGGACGACAGGGTTCTCGCACGAGCAGTACTTC
cdr3_aa: CASRGTTGFSHEQYF
d_call: TRBD1
v_call: TRBV6-1
clone_size: many
j_call: TRBJ2-7

cdr3_nt: TGTGCCAGCATAAGTGCCGGGAACACCGGGGAGCTGTTTTTT
cdr3_aa: CASISAGNTGELFF
d_call: .
v_call: TRBV2
clone_size: .
j_call: TRBJ2-2

cdr3_nt: TGTGCCAGCAACTCACTTTCAGGGGGCCACACGAATACGCAGTATTTT
cdr3_aa: CASNSLSGGHTNTQYF
d_call: TRBD1
v_call: TRBV28
clone_size: many
j_call: TRBJ2-3

cdr3_nt: TGTGCCAGCTCACCACCGGAATCGGAAAAACTGTTTTTT
cdr3_aa: CASSPPESEKLFF
d_call: .
v_call: TRBV18
clone_size: many
j_call: TRBJ1-4

cdr3_nt: TGTGCCAGCAGGATGACAGGGGGTATCGGGGGCTACACCTTC
cdr3_aa: CASRMTGGIGGYTF
d_call: TRBD1
v_call: TRBV2
clone_size: many
j_call: TRBJ1-2

cdr3_nt: TGTGCCAGCAGTTATCTAACACAAGCTTTCTTT
cdr3_aa: CASSYLTQAFF
d_call: .
v_call: TRBV6-1
clone_size: many
j_call: TRBJ1-1

cdr3_nt: TGTGCCAGCAGTTACAGGGTCGGAGATTCACCCCTCCACTTT
cdr3_aa: CASSYRVGDSPLHF
d_call: .
v_call: TRBV6-5
clone_size: once
j_call: TRBJ1-6

cdr3_nt: TGTGCCAGCAGTTTATGGGCAGGCGGTAATGAAAAACTGTTTTTT
cdr3_aa: CASSLWAGGNEKLFF
d_call: .
v_call: TRBV28
clone_size: many
j_call: TRBJ1-4

cdr3_nt: TGTGCCAGCAGCTTGTCCCTCCCCTACGAGCAGTACTTC
cdr3_aa: CASSLSLPYEQYF
d_call: .
v_call: TRBV11-1
clone_size: many
j_call: TRBJ2-7

cdr3_nt: TGTGCCAGCAGTCCCCCCAAAAACTATGGCTACACCTTC
cdr3_aa: CASSPPKNYGYTF
d_call: .
v_call: TRBV12-3/TRBV12-4
clone_size: many
j_call: TRBJ1-2

cdr3_nt: TGTGCCAGTAGCCGGGACAGGCGACTGGAGACCCAGTACTTC
cdr3_aa: CASSRDRRLETQYF
d_call: TRBD1
v_call: TRBV19
clone_size: .
j_call: TRBJ2-5

cdr3_nt: TGTGCCAGCAGCTTAGGGGGACATCACTACGAGCAGTACTTC
cdr3_aa: CASSLGGHHYEQYF
d_call: .
v_call: TRBV7-3
clone_size: few
j_call: TRBJ2-7

cdr3_nt: TGTGCCAGCAGTGAAGTATTCCGCGGGATCTACGAGCAGTACTTC
cdr3_aa: CASSEVFRGIYEQYF
d_call: .
v_call: TRBV2
clone_size: .
j_call: TRBJ2-7

cdr3_nt: TGCAGCGTTAAAATAGTGGGACAGCCCCCTCAGGGTGAGCAGTTCTTC
cdr3_aa: CSVKIVGQPPQGEQFF
d_call: TRBD1
v_call: TRBV29-1
clone_size: many
j_call: TRBJ2-1

cdr3_nt: TGTGCCAGCAGCGCACCTTCCGGGACAGGGGATGTCGAGCAGTACTTC
cdr3_aa: CASSAPSGTGDVEQYF
d_call: TRBD1
v_call: TRBV5-4
clone_size: few
j_call: TRBJ2-7

cdr3_nt: TGTGCCAGCAGTCTACTGGAGGGCCTTAGCACAGATACGCAGTATTTT
cdr3_aa: CASSLLEGLSTDTQYF
d_call: .
v_call: TRBV27
clone_size: many
j_call: TRBJ2-3

cdr3_nt: TGTGCCAGCAGCGCGGGACAGCCGAACACTGAAGCTTTCTTT
cdr3_aa: CASSAGQPNTEAFF
d_call: TRBD1
v_call: TRBV13
clone_size: few
j_call: TRBJ1-1

cdr3_nt: TGTGCCAGTAGTATGTGGGAGATGAAGCAAATGAACACTGAAGCTTTCTTT
cdr3_aa: CASSMWEMKQMNTEAFF
d_call: .
v_call: TRBV19
clone_size: .
j_call: TRBJ1-1